This entry lists 8 T cell receptor beta chains sequenced from one sample in a study of blood T cell repertoires in COVID-19. Generated by immunoSEQ multiplex PCR, the TCRdb table keeps only in-frame clones and is missing some. Of 40,000 to 55,000 clones listed, 75% to 85% are singletons. Sequenced input: peripheral blood. These TCRs come from a human donor in a cohort sampled during active COVID-19.

The count of this clone is one. The chain couples TRBV30 to TRBJ1-6; tentative D call: TRBD1 (6 bases). V was clipped by 1 base and J by 6 bases, with 7 bases between them. The germline CDR1 and CDR2 sequences are GTSNPN and SVGIG (reference sequence). This CDR3 is 13 amino acids long. The CDR3 DNA is TGTGCCTGGAGTGGGACAGCTAATTCACCCCTCCACTTT. It specifies CAWSGTANSPLHF.

The chain carries TRBV6-1 and TRBJ2-7; a weak D match, TRBD1 (5 bases). The CDR3 sequence is 16 residues long. With 3 bases removed from V and 2 bases from J, the gap between germline ends came to 17 bases. Germline assignment: CDR1 MNHNS and CDR2 SASEGT. CDR3 in amino acids: CASSEFFRTSPYEQYF. CDR3 in DNA: TGTGCCAGCAGTGAGTTTTTTAGGACATCACCCTACGAGCAGTACTTC.

The chain recombines TRBV6-5 with TRBJ1-1; weak D call: TRBD1 (6 bases). The CDR3 extends over 11 amino acids. V lost 7 bases and J lost 4, with 7 bases in between. Per germline, CDR1 MNHEY and CDR2 SVGAGI. Here the CDR3 reads CASKGGTEAFF. The CDR3 coding sequence is TGTGCCAGCAAAGGGGGCACTGAAGCTTTCTTT.

This chain joins TRBV20-1 and TRBJ1-3; the D is unclear. The V gene's germline CDR1 is DFQATT and CDR2 SNEGSKA (reference sequence). This CDR3 is built from 16 residues. The V end was cut by 3 bases, the J end by 2 bases, with 17 bases between. CDR3 sequence: CSASEDGRIPGNTIYF. The CDR3 coding sequence is TGCAGTGCTAGTGAAGATGGGCGCATCCCTGGAAACACCATATATTTT.

This clone is a singleton in its sample. The rearrangement joins TRBV15 to TRBJ1-1; D possibly corresponds to TRBD1 (6 bases). The CDR3 has 15 amino acids. From germline, CDR1 is LNHNV and CDR2 YYDKDF (reference sequence). Trimming cost V 3 bases and J 0 bases, with 11 bases left between them. CDR3 bases: TGTGCCACCAGCAGGATGGGGGCCCTGAACACTGAAGCTTTCTTT. This gives the protein CATSRMGALNTEAFF. The full variable domain, its missing parts supplied by reference TRBV15 and TRBJ1-1, is DAMVIQNPRYQVTQFGKPVTLSCSQTLNHNVMYWYQQKSSQAPKLLFHYYDKDFNNEADTPDNFQSRRPNTSFCFLDIRSPGLGDTAMYLCATSRMGALNTEAFFGQGTRLTVV.

The J gene is TRBJ1-1, the V gene TRBV6-2 or TRBV6-3; D not certain. The CDR3 is made up of 13 amino acids. Deletions cut 5 bases from V and 4 bases from J, with 11 bases between. Looked up from germline, CDR1 is MNHEY and CDR2 is SVGEGT. The CDR3 is CASSQGRITEAFF. CDR3 bases: TGTGCCAGCAGTCAAGGGAGAATCACTGAAGCTTTCTTT.

The chain is built from TRBV5-6 and TRBJ2-7, with 11 positions matching TRBD2. Germline values: CDR1 SGHDT, CDR2 YYEEEE. The CDR3 is 17 residues long. The ends lost 2 bases at V and 2 bases at J; junction bases unmatched: 9. Here the CDR3 DNA reads TGTGCCAGCAGCTTAGGGCTAGCGGGAGGAGGGGCCTACGAGCAGTACTTC. Translating it yields CASSLGLAGGGAYEQYF. Looking up the rest from reference TRBV5-6 and TRBJ2-7 gives the full variable domain: DAGVTQSPTHLIKTRGQQVTLRCSPKSGHDTVSWYQQALGQGPQFIFQYYEEEERQRGNFPDRFSGHQFPNYSSELNVNALLLGDSALYLCASSLGLAGGGAYEQYFGPGTRLTVT.

The chain employs TRBV7-2 and TRBJ2-3, with D unresolved. Looked up from germline, CDR1 is SGHTA and CDR2 is FQGNSA. The CDR3 is 13 amino acids. Between the trimmed V and J ends, which lost 1 base and 2 bases, there was a span of 4 bases. The CDR3 reads CASSLVDTDTQYF. DNA of the CDR3: TGTGCCAGCAGCTTAGTAGACACAGATACGCAGTATTTT.